This T cell receptor (beta chain) was sequenced for a study of T cells after yellow fever vaccination. Study details: Researchers used SMART-Seq v4 Ultra Low Input to prepare fractions that had low cell numbers. Regarding the study as a whole: Clones from primary vaccination mostly reappeared after the booster (96% CD4, around 90% CD8). Weaker, the secondary response peaked sooner, at day 5 versus 15.

About this clonotype itself: As yet, its antigen is unknown.

By 5'RACE template switching, TCR cDNA was produced, with a universal primer site and UMIs added in the process. TCRdb redid the calling of the 5' RACE reads with MiXCR, one entry per CDR3 protein. Here the sample spans 200,000 to 250,000 distinct CDR3 sequences, less than 9% being singletons. V was clipped by 6 bases and J by 5 bases; unmatched bases: 10. There are 14 residues in the CDR3. Germline V CDR1 and CDR2: SQVTM, ANQGSEA. The receptor's source is a man between 25 and 39 years old who received the YFV17D yellow fever vaccine. The V and J genes are TRBV29-1 and TRBJ2-1; the match to TRBD1 covers 7 bases. This specimen consisted of CD4+ T cells sorted from PBMCs, obtained 15 days after the yellow fever booster vaccination. The CDR3, as DNA: TGCAGCGTGAGCCCGGGACAGACCAACAATGAGCAGTTCTTC. Protein sequence: CSVSPGQTNNEQFF.